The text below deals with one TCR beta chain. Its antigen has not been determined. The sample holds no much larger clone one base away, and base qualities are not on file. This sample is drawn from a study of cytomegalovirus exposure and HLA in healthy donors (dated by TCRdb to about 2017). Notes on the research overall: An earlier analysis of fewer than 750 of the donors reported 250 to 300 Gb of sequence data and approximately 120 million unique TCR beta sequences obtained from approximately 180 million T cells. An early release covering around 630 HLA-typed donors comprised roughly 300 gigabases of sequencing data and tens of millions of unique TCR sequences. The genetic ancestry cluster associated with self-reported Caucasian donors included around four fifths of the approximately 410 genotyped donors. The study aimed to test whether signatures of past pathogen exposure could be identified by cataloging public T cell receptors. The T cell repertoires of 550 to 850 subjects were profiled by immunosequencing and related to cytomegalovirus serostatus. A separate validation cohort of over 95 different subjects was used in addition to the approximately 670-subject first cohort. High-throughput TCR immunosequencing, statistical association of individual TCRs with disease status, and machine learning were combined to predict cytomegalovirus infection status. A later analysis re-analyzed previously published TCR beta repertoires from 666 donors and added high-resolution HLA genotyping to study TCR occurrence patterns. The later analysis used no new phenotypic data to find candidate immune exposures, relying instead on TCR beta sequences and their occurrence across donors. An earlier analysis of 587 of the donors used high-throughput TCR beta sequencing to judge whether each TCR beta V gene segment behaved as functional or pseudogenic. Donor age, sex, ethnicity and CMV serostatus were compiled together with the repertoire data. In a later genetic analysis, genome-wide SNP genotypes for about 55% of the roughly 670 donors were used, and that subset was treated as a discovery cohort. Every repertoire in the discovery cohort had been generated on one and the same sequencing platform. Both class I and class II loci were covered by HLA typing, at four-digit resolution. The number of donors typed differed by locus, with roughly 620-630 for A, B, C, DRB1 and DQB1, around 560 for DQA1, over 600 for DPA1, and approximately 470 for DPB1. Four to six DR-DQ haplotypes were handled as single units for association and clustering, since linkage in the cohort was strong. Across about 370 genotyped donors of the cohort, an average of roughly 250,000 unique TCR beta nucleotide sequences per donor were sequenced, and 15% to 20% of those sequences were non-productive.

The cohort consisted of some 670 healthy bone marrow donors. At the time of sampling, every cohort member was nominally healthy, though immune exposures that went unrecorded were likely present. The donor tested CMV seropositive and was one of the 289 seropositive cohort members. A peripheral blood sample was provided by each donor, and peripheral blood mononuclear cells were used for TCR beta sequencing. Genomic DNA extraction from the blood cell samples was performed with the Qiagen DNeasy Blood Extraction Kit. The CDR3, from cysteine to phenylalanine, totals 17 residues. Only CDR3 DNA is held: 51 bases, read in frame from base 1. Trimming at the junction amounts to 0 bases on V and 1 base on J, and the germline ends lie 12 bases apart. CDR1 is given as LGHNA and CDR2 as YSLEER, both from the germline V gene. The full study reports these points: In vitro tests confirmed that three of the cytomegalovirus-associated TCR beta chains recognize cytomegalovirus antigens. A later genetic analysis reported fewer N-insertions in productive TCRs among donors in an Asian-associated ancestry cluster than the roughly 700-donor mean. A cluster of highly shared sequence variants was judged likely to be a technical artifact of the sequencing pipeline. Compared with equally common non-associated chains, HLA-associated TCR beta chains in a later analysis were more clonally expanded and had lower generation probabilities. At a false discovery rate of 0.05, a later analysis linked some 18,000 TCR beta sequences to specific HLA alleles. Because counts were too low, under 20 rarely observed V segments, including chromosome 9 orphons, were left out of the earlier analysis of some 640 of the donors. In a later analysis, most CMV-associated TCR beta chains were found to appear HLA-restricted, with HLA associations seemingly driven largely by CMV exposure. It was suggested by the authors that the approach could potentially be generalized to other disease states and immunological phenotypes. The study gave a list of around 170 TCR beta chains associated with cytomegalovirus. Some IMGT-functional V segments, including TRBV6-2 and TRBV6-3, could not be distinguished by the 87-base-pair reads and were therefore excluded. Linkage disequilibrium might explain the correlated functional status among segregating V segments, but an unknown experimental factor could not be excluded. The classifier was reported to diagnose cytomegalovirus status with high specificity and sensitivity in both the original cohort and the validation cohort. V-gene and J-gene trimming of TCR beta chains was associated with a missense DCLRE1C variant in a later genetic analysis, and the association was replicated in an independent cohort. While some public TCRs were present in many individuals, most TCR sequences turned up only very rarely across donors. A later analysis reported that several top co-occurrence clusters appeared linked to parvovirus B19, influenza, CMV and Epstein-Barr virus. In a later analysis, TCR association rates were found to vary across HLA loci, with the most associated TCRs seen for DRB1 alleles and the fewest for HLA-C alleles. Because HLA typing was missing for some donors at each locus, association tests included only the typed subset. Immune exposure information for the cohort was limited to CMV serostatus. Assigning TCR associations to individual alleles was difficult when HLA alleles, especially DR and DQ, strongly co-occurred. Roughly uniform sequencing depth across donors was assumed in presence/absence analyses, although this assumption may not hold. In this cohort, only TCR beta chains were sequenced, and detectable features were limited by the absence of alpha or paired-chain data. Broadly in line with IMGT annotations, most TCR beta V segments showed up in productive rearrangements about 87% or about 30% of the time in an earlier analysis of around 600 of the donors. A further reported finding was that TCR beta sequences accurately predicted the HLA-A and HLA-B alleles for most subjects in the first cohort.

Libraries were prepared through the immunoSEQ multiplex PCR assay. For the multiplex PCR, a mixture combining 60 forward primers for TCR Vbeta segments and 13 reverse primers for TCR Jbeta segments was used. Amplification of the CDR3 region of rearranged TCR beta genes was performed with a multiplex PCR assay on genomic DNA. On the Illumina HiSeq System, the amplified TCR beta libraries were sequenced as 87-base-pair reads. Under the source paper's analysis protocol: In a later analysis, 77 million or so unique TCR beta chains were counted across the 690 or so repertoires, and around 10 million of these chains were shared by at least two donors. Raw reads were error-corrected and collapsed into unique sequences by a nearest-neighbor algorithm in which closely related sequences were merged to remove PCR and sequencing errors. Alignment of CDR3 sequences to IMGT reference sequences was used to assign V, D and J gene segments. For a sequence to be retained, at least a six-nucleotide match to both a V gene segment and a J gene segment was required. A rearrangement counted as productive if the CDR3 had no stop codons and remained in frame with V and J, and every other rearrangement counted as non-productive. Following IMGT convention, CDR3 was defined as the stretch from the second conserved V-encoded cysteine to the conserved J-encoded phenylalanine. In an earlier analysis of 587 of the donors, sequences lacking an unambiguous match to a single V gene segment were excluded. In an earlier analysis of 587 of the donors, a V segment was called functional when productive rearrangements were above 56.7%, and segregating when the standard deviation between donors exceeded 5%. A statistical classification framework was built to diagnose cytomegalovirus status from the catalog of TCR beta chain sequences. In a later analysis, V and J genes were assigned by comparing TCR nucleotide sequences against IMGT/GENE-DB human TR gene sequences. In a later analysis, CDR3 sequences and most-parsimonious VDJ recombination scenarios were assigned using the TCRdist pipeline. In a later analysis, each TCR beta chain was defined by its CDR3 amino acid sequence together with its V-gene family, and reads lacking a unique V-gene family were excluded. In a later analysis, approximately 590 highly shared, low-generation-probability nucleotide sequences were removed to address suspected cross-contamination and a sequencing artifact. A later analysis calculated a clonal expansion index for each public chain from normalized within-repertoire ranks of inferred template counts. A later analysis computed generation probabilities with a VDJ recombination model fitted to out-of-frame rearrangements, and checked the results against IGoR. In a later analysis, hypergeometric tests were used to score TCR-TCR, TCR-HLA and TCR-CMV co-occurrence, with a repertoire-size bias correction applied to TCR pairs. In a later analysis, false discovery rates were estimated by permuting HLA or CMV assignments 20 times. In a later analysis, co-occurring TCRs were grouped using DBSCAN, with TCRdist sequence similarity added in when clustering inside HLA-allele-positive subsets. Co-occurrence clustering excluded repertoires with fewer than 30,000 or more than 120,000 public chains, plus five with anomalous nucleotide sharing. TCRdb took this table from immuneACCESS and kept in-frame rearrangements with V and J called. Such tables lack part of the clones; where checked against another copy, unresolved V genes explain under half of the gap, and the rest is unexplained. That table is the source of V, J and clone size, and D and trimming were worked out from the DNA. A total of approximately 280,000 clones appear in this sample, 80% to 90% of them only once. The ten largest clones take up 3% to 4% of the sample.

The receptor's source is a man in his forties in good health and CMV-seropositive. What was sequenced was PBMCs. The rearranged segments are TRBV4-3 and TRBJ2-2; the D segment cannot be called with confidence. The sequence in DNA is TGCGCCAGCAGCCAAGATCAAGGCGGATTGAACACCGGGGAGCTGTTTTTT. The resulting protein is CASSQDQGGLNTGELFF.